This entry lists 6 T cell receptor beta chains sequenced from one sample in a study of blood T cell repertoires in COVID-19. Clones were read by immunoSEQ multiplex PCR, and TCRdb kept only the in-frame ones, dropping some. The table has around 84,000 clones, about 88% seen once. Sequencing was done on a sample of peripheral blood. The receptors shown here come from an elderly man with active or convalescent COVID-19.

V and J are TRBV7-8 and TRBJ2-2, with 8 bases fitting TRBD2. V shed 6 bases, J shed 4 bases, and the junction held 4 bases outside the gene matches. Germline V gene data show CDR1 as SGHVS and CDR2 as FQNEAQ. The CDR3 runs 14 residues. CDR3 sequence reads: CASRSAGVTGELFF. The CDR3 bases are TGTGCCAGCAGATCAGCGGGAGTCACCGGGGAGCTGTTTTTT.

This clone was seen only once. This chain links TRBV5-1 with TRBJ2-1, with D maybe TRBD2 (7 bases). Trimming removed 4 bases at V and 5 bases at J, with 19 bases between. From germline, CDR1 is SGHRS and CDR2 YFSETQ. The CDR3 spans 16 residues. The CDR3 is CASSPGDYTANNEQFF. CDR3 sequence (DNA): TGCGCCAGCAGCCCAGGGGACTACACTGCGAACAATGAGCAGTTCTTC.

This clone was observed a single time. V usage is TRBV18 and J usage is TRBJ2-2; tentative D call: TRBD1 (5 bases). Germline loops: CDR1 KGHSH, CDR2 LQKENI. Trimming removed 4 bases from V and 1 base from J, with 13 bases in between. The CDR3 is 16 amino acids. The chain's CDR3 is CASSLRSGLNTGELFF. Here the CDR3 DNA reads TGTGCCAGCTCACTAAGGTCAGGGCTGAACACCGGGGAGCTGTTTTTT.

The V gene is TRBV9, the J gene TRBJ2-3, with D tentatively TRBD1 (6 bases). Germline-derived CDR1 and CDR2 are SGDLS and YYNGEE. The V gene lost 0 bases and the J gene lost 4 bases, with 12 bases spanning the gap. There are 15 residues in the CDR3. CDR3 sequence: CASSVDFKGADTQYF. The CDR3 DNA sequence: TGTGCCAGCAGCGTAGATTTCAAGGGGGCAGATACGCAGTATTTT. The variable domain in full, with the rest retrieved from reference TRBV9 and TRBJ2-3, is DSGVTQTPKHLITATGQRVTLRCSPRSGDLSVYWYQQSLDQGLQFLIQYYNGEERAKGNILERFSAQQFPDLHSELNLSSLELGDSALYFCASSVDFKGADTQYFGPGTRLTVL.

The chain recombines TRBV3-1 (or the pseudogene TRBV3-2) with TRBJ2-2; 10 bases map to TRBD1. Trimming took 4 bases from V and 4 from J; bases not matched to a gene: 3. The CDR3 loop spans 15 amino acids. Germline CDR1 reads LGHDT; CDR2 reads YNNKEL (reference sequence). CDR3 in DNA: TGTGCCAGCAGCCGGGACAGGGGTGGCACCGGGGAGCTGTTTTTT. It specifies CASSRDRGGTGELFF.

In DNA form, the CDR3 reads TGCGCCAGCACCCCCGGGACAGCTCATGCAACTAATGAAAAACTGTTTTTT. This codes for CASTPGTAHATNEKLFF. The rearrangement joins TRBV5-1 to TRBJ1-4; 7 nucleotides line up with TRBD1. The CDR3 has 17 residues. The V gene's germline CDR1 is SGHRS and CDR2 YFSETQ. With V trimmed by 6 bases and J by 0 bases, 11 bases remained unmatched.